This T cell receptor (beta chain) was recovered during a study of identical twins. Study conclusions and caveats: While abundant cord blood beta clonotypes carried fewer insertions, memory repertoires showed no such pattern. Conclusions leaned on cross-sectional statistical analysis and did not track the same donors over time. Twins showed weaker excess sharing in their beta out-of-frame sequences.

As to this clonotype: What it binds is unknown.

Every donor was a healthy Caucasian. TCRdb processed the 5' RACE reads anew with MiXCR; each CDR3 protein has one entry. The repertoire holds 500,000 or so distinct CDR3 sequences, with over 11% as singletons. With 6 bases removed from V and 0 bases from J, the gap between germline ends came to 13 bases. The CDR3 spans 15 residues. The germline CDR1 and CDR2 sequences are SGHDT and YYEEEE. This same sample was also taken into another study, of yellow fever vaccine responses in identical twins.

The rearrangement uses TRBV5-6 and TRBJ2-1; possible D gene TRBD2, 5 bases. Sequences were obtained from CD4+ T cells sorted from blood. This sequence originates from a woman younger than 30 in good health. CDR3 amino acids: CASTIGLLSYNEQFF. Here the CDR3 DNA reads TGTGCCAGCACCATCGGACTTCTCTCCTACAATGAGCAGTTCTTC.